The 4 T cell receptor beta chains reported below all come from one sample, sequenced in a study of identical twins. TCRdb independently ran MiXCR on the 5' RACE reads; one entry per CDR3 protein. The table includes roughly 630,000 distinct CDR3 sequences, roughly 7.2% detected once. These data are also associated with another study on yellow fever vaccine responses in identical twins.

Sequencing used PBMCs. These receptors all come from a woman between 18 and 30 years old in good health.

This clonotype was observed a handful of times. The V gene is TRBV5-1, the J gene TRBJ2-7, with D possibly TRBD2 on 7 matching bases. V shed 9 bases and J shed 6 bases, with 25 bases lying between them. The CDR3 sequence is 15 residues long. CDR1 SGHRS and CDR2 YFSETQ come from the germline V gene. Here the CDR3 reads CATSEAPGGPVEQYF. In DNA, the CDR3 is TGCGCCACTTCCGAAGCGCCGGGGGGCCCCGTCGAGCAGTACTTC.

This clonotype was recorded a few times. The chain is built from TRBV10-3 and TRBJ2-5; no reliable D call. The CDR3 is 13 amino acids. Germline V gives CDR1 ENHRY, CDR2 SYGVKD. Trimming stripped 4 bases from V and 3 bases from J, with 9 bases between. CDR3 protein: CAISGKAEETQYF. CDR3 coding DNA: TGTGCCATCAGTGGGAAAGCAGAAGAGACCCAGTACTTC.

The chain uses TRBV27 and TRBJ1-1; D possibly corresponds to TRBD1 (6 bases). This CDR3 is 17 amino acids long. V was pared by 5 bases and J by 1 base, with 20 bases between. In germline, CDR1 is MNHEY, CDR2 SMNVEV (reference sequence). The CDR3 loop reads CASSLIALQGENTEAFF. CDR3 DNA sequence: TGTGCCAGCAGTCTAATTGCCCTACAGGGTGAGAACACTGAAGCTTTCTTT.

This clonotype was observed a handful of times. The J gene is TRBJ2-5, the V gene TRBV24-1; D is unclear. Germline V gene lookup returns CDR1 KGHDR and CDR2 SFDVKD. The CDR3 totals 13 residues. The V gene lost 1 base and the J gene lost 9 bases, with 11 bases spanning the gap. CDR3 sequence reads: CATSDFLTAAQYF. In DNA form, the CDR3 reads TGTGCCACCAGTGATTTTCTTACGGCAGCCCAGTACTTC.